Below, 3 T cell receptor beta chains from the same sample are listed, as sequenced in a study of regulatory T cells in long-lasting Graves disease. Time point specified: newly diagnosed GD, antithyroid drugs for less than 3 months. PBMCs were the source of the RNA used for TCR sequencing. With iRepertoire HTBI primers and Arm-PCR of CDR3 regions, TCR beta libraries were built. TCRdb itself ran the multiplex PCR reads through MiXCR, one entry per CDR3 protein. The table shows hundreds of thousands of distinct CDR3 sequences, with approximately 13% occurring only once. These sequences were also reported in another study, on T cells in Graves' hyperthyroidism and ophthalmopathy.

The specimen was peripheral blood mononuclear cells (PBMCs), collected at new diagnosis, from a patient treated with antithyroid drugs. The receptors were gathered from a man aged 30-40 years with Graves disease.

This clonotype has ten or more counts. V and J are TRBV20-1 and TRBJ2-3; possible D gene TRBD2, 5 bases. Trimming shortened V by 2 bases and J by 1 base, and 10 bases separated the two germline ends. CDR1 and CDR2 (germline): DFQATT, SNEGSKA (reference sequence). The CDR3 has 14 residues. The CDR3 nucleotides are TGCAGTGCTAGAAAGGGTAGCGGCACAGATACGCAGTATTTT. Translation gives CSARKGSGTDTQYF.

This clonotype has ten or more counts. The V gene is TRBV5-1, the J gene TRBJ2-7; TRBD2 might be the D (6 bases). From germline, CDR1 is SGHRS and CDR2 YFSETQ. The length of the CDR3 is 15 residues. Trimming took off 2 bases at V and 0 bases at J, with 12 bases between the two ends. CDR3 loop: CASSLLGLRSYEQYF. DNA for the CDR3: TGCGCCAGCAGCTTACTCGGACTACGCTCCTACGAGCAGTACTTC.

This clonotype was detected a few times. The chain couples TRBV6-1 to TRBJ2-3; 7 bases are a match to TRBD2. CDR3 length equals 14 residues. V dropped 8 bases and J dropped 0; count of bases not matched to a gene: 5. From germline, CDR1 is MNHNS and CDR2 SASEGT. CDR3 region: CASRRERSTDTQYF. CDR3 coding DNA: TGTGCCAGCCGGCGGGAGAGGAGCACAGATACGCAGTATTTT.